A selection of T cell receptor beta chains follows, all from one sample in a study of radiation and T cells in renal cell carcinoma. Libraries were prepared by immunoSEQ multiplex PCR; TCRdb keeps only in-frame clonotypes and omits some of them. The sample includes 20,000 to 25,000 clones, over 70% of them seen just once. This specimen consisted of blood, obtained from a patient whose treatment included radiotherapy and nephrectomy. These receptors came from a man aged 60 to 75 with renal cell carcinoma. CDR3s include the opening cysteine and the closing phenylalanine or tryptophan. Fields, in order: J gene, clone size, V gene, D gene, CDR3 DNA, CDR3 protein. The D gene is left open where the match is weak. Size is stated for part of the rows, as once, few or many counts, or as a class when the clone is expanded.

J gene: TRBJ1-1
clone size: once
V gene: TRBV5-8
D gene: NA
CDR3 DNA: TGTGCCAGCAGCTTGGTTACCTCCGGGGCTTTCTTT
CDR3 protein: CASSLVTSGAFF

J gene: TRBJ2-2
clone size: NA
V gene: TRBV7-3
D gene: TRBD1
CDR3 DNA: TGTGCCAGCAGCCCGGGACAGGGGTTCACCGGGGAGCTGTTTTTT
CDR3 protein: CASSPGQGFTGELFF

J gene: TRBJ2-6
clone size: few
V gene: TRBV10-3
D gene: NA
CDR3 DNA: TGTGCCATCAGCCCGTCCCCAACTGGGGCCAACGTCCTGACTTTC
CDR3 protein: CAISPSPTGANVLTF

J gene: TRBJ1-4
clone size: NA
V gene: TRBV5-1
D gene: TRBD1
CDR3 DNA: TGCGCCAGCAGCCCAGGACAGGTCAATAATGAAAAACTGTTTTTT
CDR3 protein: CASSPGQVNNEKLFF

J gene: TRBJ2-6
clone size: NA
V gene: TRBV19
D gene: NA
CDR3 DNA: TGTGCCAGTAGTATAGAAAGTCAGGGTACTGGGGCCAACGTCCTGACTTTC
CDR3 protein: CASSIESQGTGANVLTF

J gene: TRBJ2-1
clone size: NA
V gene: TRBV5-1
D gene: TRBD1
CDR3 DNA: TGCGCCAGCAGCTTGAACAGGGGACGTGAGCAGTTCTTC
CDR3 protein: CASSLNRGREQFF

J gene: TRBJ2-3
clone size: NA
V gene: TRBV5-1
D gene: NA
CDR3 DNA: TGCGCCAGCAGCTTATTGGGACAAGGCACAGATACGCAGTATTTT
CDR3 protein: CASSLLGQGTDTQYF

J gene: TRBJ1-4
clone size: NA
V gene: TRBV2
D gene: TRBD1
CDR3 DNA: TGTGCCAGCAGTGGAATACAGGGGGCGTATGAAAAACTGTTTTTT
CDR3 protein: CASSGIQGAYEKLFF

J gene: TRBJ2-7
clone size: few
V gene: TRBV6-4
D gene: NA
CDR3 DNA: TGTGCCAGCAGGCACCAGGGGGGCCCCTACGAGCAGTACTTC
CDR3 protein: CASRHQGGPYEQYF

J gene: TRBJ2-7
clone size: few
V gene: TRBV7-9
D gene: TRBD1
CDR3 DNA: TGTGCCAGCAGCCAGTTACAGGGGGCTGTAGGGCAGTACTTC
CDR3 protein: CASSQLQGAVGQYF

J gene: TRBJ1-2
clone size: NA
V gene: TRBV5-1
D gene: NA
CDR3 DNA: TGCGCCAGCAGCTTCCGTGGAAATAACTATGGCTACACCTTC
CDR3 protein: CASSFRGNNYGYTF

J gene: TRBJ2-1
clone size: NA
V gene: TRBV19
D gene: NA
CDR3 DNA: TGTGCCAGTAGTTCCCCGAAGCGCGCCTACAATGAGCAGTTCTTC
CDR3 protein: CASSSPKRAYNEQFF

J gene: TRBJ1-2
clone size: NA
V gene: TRBV27
D gene: NA
CDR3 DNA: TGTGCCAGCAGTCCTAGGGGGGACGGCTACACCTTC
CDR3 protein: CASSPRGDGYTF

J gene: TRBJ1-1
clone size: NA
V gene: TRBV5-1
D gene: NA
CDR3 DNA: TGCGCCAGCAGCTTGGGTCCCGGGAACACTGAAGCTTTCTTT
CDR3 protein: CASSLGPGNTEAFF

J gene: TRBJ1-3
clone size: few
V gene: TRBV9
D gene: NA
CDR3 DNA: TGTGCCAGCAGCGTAGAAGGCAGCCCAGTTGGAAACACCATATATTTT
CDR3 protein: CASSVEGSPVGNTIYF

J gene: TRBJ2-2
clone size: NA
V gene: TRBV7-9
D gene: TRBD1
CDR3 DNA: TGTGCCGCAACCCAGCAGACCGGGACAGGGTTCACCGGGGAGCTGTTTTTT
CDR3 protein: CAATQQTGTGFTGELFF

J gene: TRBJ1-4
clone size: NA
V gene: TRBV7-2
D gene: NA
CDR3 DNA: TGTGCCAGCAGCTTAGTCGTGGGGCCAACTAATGAAAAACTGTTTTTT
CDR3 protein: CASSLVVGPTNEKLFF

J gene: TRBJ1-2
clone size: once
V gene: TRBV19
D gene: NA
CDR3 DNA: TGTGCCAGTATTGGGCCGACGGACTACACCTTC
CDR3 protein: CASIGPTDYTF

J gene: TRBJ2-3
clone size: NA
V gene: TRBV30
D gene: TRBD2
CDR3 DNA: TGTGCCTGGAGGGTAGCGGGAAGTACAGATACGCAGTATTTT
CDR3 protein: CAWRVAGSTDTQYF

J gene: TRBJ2-1
clone size: NA
V gene: TRBV5-5
D gene: TRBD2
CDR3 DNA: TGTGCCAGCAGCCTAACTAGCGGGAGATTAAATGAGCAGTTCTTC
CDR3 protein: CASSLTSGRLNEQFF

J gene: TRBJ2-7
clone size: NA
V gene: TRBV7-2
D gene: TRBD1
CDR3 DNA: TGTGCCAGCAGCATACAGACAGGGGCCTACGAGCAGTACTTC
CDR3 protein: CASSIQTGAYEQYF

J gene: TRBJ2-6
clone size: once
V gene: TRBV4-3
D gene: NA
CDR3 DNA: TGCGCCAGCAGCCAAGTTCTGTCTGGGGCCAACGTCCTGACTTTC
CDR3 protein: CASSQVLSGANVLTF

J gene: TRBJ1-5
clone size: NA
V gene: TRBV7-8
D gene: TRBD1
CDR3 DNA: TGTGCCAGCAGCCTACCGGGACAGGGGGACGGTCAGCCCCAGCATTTT
CDR3 protein: CASSLPGQGDGQPQHF

J gene: TRBJ2-7
clone size: NA
V gene: TRBV9
D gene: NA
CDR3 DNA: TGTGCCAGCAGCGTAGAAGGGGGTAGGGGCTACGAGCAGTACTTC
CDR3 protein: CASSVEGGRGYEQYF

J gene: TRBJ1-1
clone size: NA
V gene: TRBV11-2
D gene: NA
CDR3 DNA: TGTGCCAGCAGCTTATCATCAAGGGAGTACACTGAAGCTTTCTTT
CDR3 protein: CASSLSSREYTEAFF

J gene: TRBJ2-1
clone size: NA
V gene: TRBV5-1
D gene: TRBD2
CDR3 DNA: TGCGCCAGCAGCTTGAATAGCGGGTCCTACAATGAGCAGTTCTTC
CDR3 protein: CASSLNSGSYNEQFF